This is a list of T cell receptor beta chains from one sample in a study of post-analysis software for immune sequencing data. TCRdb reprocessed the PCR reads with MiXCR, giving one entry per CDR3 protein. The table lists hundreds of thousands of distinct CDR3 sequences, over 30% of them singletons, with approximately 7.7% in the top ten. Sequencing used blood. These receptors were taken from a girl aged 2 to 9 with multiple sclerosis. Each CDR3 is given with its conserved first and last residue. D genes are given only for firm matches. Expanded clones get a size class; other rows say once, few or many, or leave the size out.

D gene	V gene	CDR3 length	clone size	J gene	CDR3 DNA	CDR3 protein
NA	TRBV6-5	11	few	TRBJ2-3	TGTGCCACCTCGAGGGCAGATACGCAGTATTTT	CATSRADTQYF
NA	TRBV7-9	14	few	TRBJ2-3	TGTGCCAGCATCCAGTGGGCTAGCACAGATACGCAGTATTTT	CASIQWASTDTQYF
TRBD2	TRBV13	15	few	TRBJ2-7	TGTGCCAGCAGCTTAGTACTAGCGGGAGCTTACGAGCAGTACTTC	CASSLVLAGAYEQYF
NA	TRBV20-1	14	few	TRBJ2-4	TGCAGTGCGCCGATAGAGGTAGCCAAAAACATTCAGTACTTC	CSAPIEVAKNIQYF
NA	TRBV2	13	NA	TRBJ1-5	TGTGCCGGGAGGAGGGGTGATACTCAGCCCCAGCATTTT	CAGRRGDTQPQHF
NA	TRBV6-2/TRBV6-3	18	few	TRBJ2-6	TGTGCCAGCAGTTGGGGCCTAATAAAGAACTCTGGGGCCAACGTCCTGACTTTC	CASSWGLIKNSGANVLTF
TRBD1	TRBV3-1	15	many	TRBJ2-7	TGTGCCAGCAGCCAAGGATGGGGACAGGGAAACGAGCAGTACTTC	CASSQGWGQGNEQYF
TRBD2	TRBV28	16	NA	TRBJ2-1	TGTGCCAGCAGGCGAATTAAACCCGGTGGGGGGGATGAGCAGTTCTTC	CASRRIKPGGGDEQFF
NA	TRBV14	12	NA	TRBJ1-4	TGTGCCAGCAGCCAAACTAATGAAAAACGGTTTTTT	CASSQTNEKRFF
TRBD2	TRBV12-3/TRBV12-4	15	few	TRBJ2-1	TGTGCCAGCAGTTTGATTTTGGGACTAGTCAGTGAGCAGTTCTTC	CASSLILGLVSEQFF
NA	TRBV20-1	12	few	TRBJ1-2	TGCAGTGCTAGTCCAGAGCGCTATGGCTACACCTTC	CSASPERYGYTF